The sequence of this T cell receptor (beta chain) was determined in a study of blood T cell repertoires in COVID-19. In the study overall: PBMCs, B-cell-depleted T cells, or T cells were the source of the cDNA or gDNA that made up the material.

The CDR3 length is 16 residues. The V end was cut by 1 base, the J end by 5 bases, with 16 bases between. The germline V gene encodes CDR1 SGHNT and CDR2 YENEEA. Profiled with immunoSEQ multiplex PCR; TCRdb holds only in-frame clones, not every one. The sample contains over 150,000 clones, approximately 87% of which appear only once. This chain links TRBV11-3 with TRBJ2-3; possibly TRBD2 for D (6 bases). This sequence was found in a woman in her 70s with COVID-19, enrolled during active disease. Material for sequencing was peripheral blood. The chain's CDR3 is CASSLGVGAGRDTQYF. The CDR3 DNA reads TGTGCCAGCAGCTTAGGGGTCGGTGCGGGGAGAGATACGCAGTATTTT.